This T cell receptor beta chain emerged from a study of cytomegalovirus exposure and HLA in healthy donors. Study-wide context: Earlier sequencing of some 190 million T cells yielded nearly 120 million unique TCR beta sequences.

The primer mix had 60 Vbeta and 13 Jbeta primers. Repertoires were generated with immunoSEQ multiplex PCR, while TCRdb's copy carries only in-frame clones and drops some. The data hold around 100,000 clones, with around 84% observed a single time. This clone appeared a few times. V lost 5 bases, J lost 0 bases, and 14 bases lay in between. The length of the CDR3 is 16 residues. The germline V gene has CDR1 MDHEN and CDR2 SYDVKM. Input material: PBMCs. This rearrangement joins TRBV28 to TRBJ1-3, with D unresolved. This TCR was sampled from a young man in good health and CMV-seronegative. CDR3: CASSLPGSFSGNTIYF. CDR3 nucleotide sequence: TGTGCCAGCAGTCTGCCGGGGAGTTTCTCTGGAAACACCATATATTTT.